This T cell receptor beta chain is from a study of human T cells and chemical hapten exposure. This CDR3 is built from 16 residues. V was cut by 0 bases and J by 8 bases, with 17 bases left in between. Germline V gene lookup returns CDR1 DFQATT and CDR2 SNEGSKA (reference sequence). This clonotype appeared a few times. TCRdb redid the calling of the RACE reads with MiXCR, one entry per CDR3 protein. This table has approximately 88,000 distinct CDR3 sequences, under 15% appearing once. The time point was: patch test 3, about 24 weeks after DPC sensitization. Treatment denoted: therapeutic diphenylcyclopropenone sensitization with weekly scalp DPC. Blood sampling occurred before each patch-test application.

This clonotype originated in a woman aged 50 to 60 with alopecia areata. Some clones in this sample may be carry-over from other donors' samples. The input for sequencing was whole blood, taken in connection with sensitization to the hapten diphenylcyclopropenone (DPC). The chain couples TRBV20-1 to TRBJ1-6; D is possibly TRBD1 (5 bases). The CDR3 region has the DNA TGCAGTGCTAGAGATCAGGACACCTTTCGATATTCACCCCTCCACTTT. Translation gives CSARDQDTFRYSPLHF.